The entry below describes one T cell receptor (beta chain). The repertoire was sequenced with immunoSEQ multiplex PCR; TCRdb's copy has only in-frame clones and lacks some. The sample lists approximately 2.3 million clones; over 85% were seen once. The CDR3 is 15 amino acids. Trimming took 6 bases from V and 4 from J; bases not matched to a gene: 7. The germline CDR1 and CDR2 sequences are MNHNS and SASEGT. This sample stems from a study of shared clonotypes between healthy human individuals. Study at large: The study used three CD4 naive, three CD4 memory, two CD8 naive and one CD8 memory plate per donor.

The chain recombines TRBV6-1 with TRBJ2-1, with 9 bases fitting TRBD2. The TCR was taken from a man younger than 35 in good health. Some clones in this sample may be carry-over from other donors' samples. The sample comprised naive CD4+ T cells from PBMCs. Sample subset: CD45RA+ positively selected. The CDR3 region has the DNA TGTGCCAGCAGCCTAGCGGGGCCCACGTACAATGAGCAGTTCTTC. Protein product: CASSLAGPTYNEQFF.